This T cell receptor (beta chain) was sequenced for a study of graft-versus-host responses after intestinal transplantation. About the study: Each recipient received anti-thymocyte globulin induction, then tacrolimus and steroids for approximately three years. Notes on the study in general: Detected in recipient marrow were GvH clones, some of which were first observed in ileum or blood. Early after transplant, HvG clones declined as circulating GvH clones peaked. Within the allografts of patients who had graft-donor T cell macrochimerism, graft-versus-host to host-versus-graft clonal ratios were high.

A remark on this clone: Its target is unknown.

Clones were sequenced by immunoSEQ multiplex PCR, and TCRdb holds only the in-frame ones, with some missing. This repertoire shows 100,000 or so clones, approximately 90% found once; its top ten account for over 0.15%. Germline assignment: CDR1 MGHDK and CDR2 SYGVNS. This CDR3 spans 14 amino acids. V shed 1 base and J 8 bases; nucleotides not matched to a gene: 5. The receptor comes from a human donor who received an intestinal transplant. The source was unstimulated CD4+ T cells sorted from spleen or lymph node cells, collected before intestinal transplant. This rearrangement joins TRBV25-1 to TRBJ1-2; 9 bases fit TRBD1. CDR3 DNA: TGTGCCAGCAGTGAATTAAACAGGGGGCGAGGCTACACCTTC. Translating it yields CASSELNRGRGYTF.